This T cell receptor beta chain came from a study of T cells in localized non-small cell lung cancer. Whole-study results and caveats: Appearances in adjacent lung were noted for a median about 50 of the top 100 tumor clones. Compared with tumor, uninvolved adjacent lung displayed greater T cell clonality, ranking highest overall.

The table came from immunoSEQ multiplex PCR; TCRdb's copy has only in-frame clones and leaves some out. The sample lists 40,000 to 65,000 clones, roughly 83% occurring once. Germline assignment: CDR1 SGHVS and CDR2 FNYEAQ. The CDR3 covers 17 residues. J lost 1 base, V lost 6 bases, and 12 bases had no gene match. This clone was seen more than once but under ten times. Its antigen is unknown. The TCR was taken from a man aged 40 to 70 with stage III lung adenocarcinoma. Specimen: peripheral blood mononuclear cells, collected before any cancer treatment. The J gene is TRBJ2-3, the V gene TRBV7-6; 8 bases match TRBD1. The CDR3 loop reads CASRASMDREGTDTQYF. The CDR3 DNA follows: TGTGCCAGCAGGGCTTCGATGGACAGGGAGGGCACAGATACGCAGTATTTT.